These T cell receptor beta chains were read from a single sample in a study of cytomegalovirus exposure and HLA in healthy donors. TCRdb's table, derived via immunoSEQ multiplex PCR, lists solely in-frame clones and lacks some. Here the sample spans fewer than 250,000 clones, 70% to 90% being singletons. Input material: PBMCs. These receptors all stem from a man younger than 45 in good health and CMV-seronegative. The CDR3 runs from the conserved cysteine through the conserved F or W. D genes are given only for firm matches. Size is stated for part of the rows, as once, few or many counts, or as a class when the clone is expanded.

CDR3 protein: CASSLNGGRTEAFF
CDR3 DNA: TGTGCCAGCAGCTTAAATGGAGGTCGTACTGAAGCTTTCTTT
J gene: TRBJ1-1
clone size: -
V gene: TRBV7-3
D gene: -

CDR3 protein: CASRGGVDGYTF
CDR3 DNA: TGTGCCAGCAGGGGAGGGGTTGATGGCTACACCTTC
J gene: TRBJ1-2
clone size: -
V gene: TRBV9
D gene: -

CDR3 protein: CASSLRQGVDYGYTF
CDR3 DNA: TGCGCCAGCAGCCTTCGACAGGGAGTAGACTATGGCTACACCTTC
J gene: TRBJ1-2
clone size: -
V gene: TRBV4-1
D gene: TRBD1

CDR3 protein: CASRIFSGGHYEQYF
CDR3 DNA: TGTGCCAGCAGAATTTTTAGCGGGGGACATTACGAGCAGTACTTC
J gene: TRBJ2-7
clone size: -
V gene: TRBV27
D gene: TRBD2

CDR3 protein: CSVEPAGLYNEQFF
CDR3 DNA: TGCAGCGTTGAACCAGCGGGGCTTTACAATGAGCAGTTCTTC
J gene: TRBJ2-1
clone size: -
V gene: TRBV29-1
D gene: TRBD2

CDR3 protein: CASSWEGFDNEQFF
CDR3 DNA: TGTGCCAGCAGTTGGGAGGGATTCGACAATGAGCAGTTCTTC
J gene: TRBJ2-1
clone size: -
V gene: TRBV6-6
D gene: TRBD2

CDR3 protein: CAGTWGGANYGYTF
CDR3 DNA: TGTGCCGGGACCTGGGGGGGAGCGAACTATGGCTACACCTTC
J gene: TRBJ1-2
clone size: -
V gene: TRBV5-4
D gene: -

CDR3 protein: CASSLVAGEGAYEQYF
CDR3 DNA: TGCGCCAGCAGCTTGGTGGCGGGGGAGGGAGCCTACGAGCAGTACTTC
J gene: TRBJ2-7
clone size: -
V gene: TRBV5-1
D gene: TRBD2

CDR3 protein: CASTITGKWNTEAFF
CDR3 DNA: TGTGCCAGTACGATAACAGGGAAGTGGAACACTGAAGCTTTCTTT
J gene: TRBJ1-1
clone size: -
V gene: TRBV28
D gene: -

CDR3 protein: CASSRLGGAGEKLFF
CDR3 DNA: TGTGCCAGCAGCCGATTAGGGGGGGCGGGCGAAAAACTGTTTTTT
J gene: TRBJ1-4
clone size: -
V gene: TRBV28
D gene: -

CDR3 protein: CASSGAGGSNEQFF
CDR3 DNA: TGTGCCAGTTCTGGGGCGGGGGGTTCCAATGAGCAGTTCTTC
J gene: TRBJ2-1
clone size: -
V gene: TRBV5-6
D gene: TRBD2

CDR3 protein: CSSSFRLAVKDTQYF
CDR3 DNA: TGTTCCAGCAGCTTTCGACTAGCGGTTAAAGATACGCAGTATTTT
J gene: TRBJ2-3
clone size: -
V gene: TRBV7-9
D gene: TRBD2

CDR3 protein: CASSAGGTGPGYTF
CDR3 DNA: TGTGCCAGCAGTGCTGGAGGGACAGGTCCTGGCTACACCTTC
J gene: TRBJ1-2
clone size: -
V gene: TRBV2
D gene: TRBD1

CDR3 protein: CASSSTQGWDEQYF
CDR3 DNA: TGTGCCAGCAGCTCAACGCAGGGGTGGGACGAGCAGTACTTC
J gene: TRBJ2-7
clone size: -
V gene: TRBV7-9
D gene: -

CDR3 protein: CAISESLAEPKEYF
CDR3 DNA: TGTGCCATCAGTGAGTCCCTAGCGGAACCAAAAGAATACTTC
J gene: TRBJ2-4
clone size: -
V gene: TRBV10-3
D gene: TRBD2

CDR3 protein: CASSHRTGGKETQYF
CDR3 DNA: TGTGCCAGCAGCCACAGGACAGGGGGAAAAGAGACCCAGTACTTC
J gene: TRBJ2-5
clone size: -
V gene: TRBV14
D gene: TRBD1

CDR3 protein: CSVERGGIEVYGYTF
CDR3 DNA: TGCAGCGTAGAAAGGGGAGGAATAGAAGTCTATGGCTACACCTTC
J gene: TRBJ1-2
clone size: -
V gene: TRBV29-1
D gene: -

CDR3 protein: CASSKGMGGAYEQYF
CDR3 DNA: TGTGCCAGCAGTAAAGGCATGGGGGGTGCCTACGAGCAGTACTTC
J gene: TRBJ2-7
clone size: few
V gene: TRBV6-1
D gene: -

CDR3 protein: CASSLPTGGGEQYF
CDR3 DNA: TGCGCCAGCAGCTTGCCCACAGGGGGCGGAGAGCAGTACTTC
J gene: TRBJ2-7
clone size: -
V gene: TRBV5-1
D gene: TRBD1

CDR3 protein: CATTNTEAFF
CDR3 DNA: TGTGCCACTACGAACACTGAAGCTTTCTTT
J gene: TRBJ1-1
clone size: -
V gene: TRBV28
D gene: -

CDR3 protein: CASSELGTVYGYTF
CDR3 DNA: TGTGCCAGCAGTGAACTCGGGACAGTATATGGCTACACCTTC
J gene: TRBJ1-2
clone size: -
V gene: TRBV2
D gene: TRBD1

CDR3 protein: CASIRPRDRVGNEQFF
CDR3 DNA: TGTGCCAGCATCCGCCCCCGGGACAGGGTGGGGAATGAGCAGTTCTTC
J gene: TRBJ2-1
clone size: -
V gene: TRBV2
D gene: TRBD1

CDR3 protein: CASSPRGVAANTIYF
CDR3 DNA: TGTGCCAGCAGCCCTCGCGGGGTCGCAGCAAACACCATATATTTT
J gene: TRBJ1-3
clone size: -
V gene: TRBV7-9
D gene: -

CDR3 protein: CASSPPYGTSGGLTDTQYF
CDR3 DNA: TGTGCCAGCAGTCCGCCCTATGGCACTAGCGGGGGACTCACAGATACGCAGTATTTT
J gene: TRBJ2-3
clone size: once
V gene: TRBV28
D gene: TRBD2

CDR3 protein: CASGRETTEAFF
CDR3 DNA: TGCGCCAGCGGGAGGGAAACGACTGAAGCTTTCTTT
J gene: TRBJ1-1
clone size: -
V gene: TRBV5-1
D gene: -

CDR3 protein: CASSGRQGGLNQPQHF
CDR3 DNA: TGCGCCAGCAGTGGAAGACAGGGGGGTCTGAATCAGCCCCAGCATTTT
J gene: TRBJ1-5
clone size: -
V gene: TRBV10-2
D gene: TRBD1

CDR3 protein: CASSQHTGYEQYF
CDR3 DNA: TGTGCCAGCAGCCAGCACACAGGTTACGAGCAGTACTTC
J gene: TRBJ2-7
clone size: few
V gene: TRBV11-2
D gene: -

CDR3 protein: CASSRDRLMNTEAFF
CDR3 DNA: TGTGCCAGCAGTAGGGACAGACTCATGAACACTGAAGCTTTCTTT
J gene: TRBJ1-1
clone size: -
V gene: TRBV6-1
D gene: TRBD1

CDR3 protein: CASSPYGLADTQYF
CDR3 DNA: TGTGCCAGCAGCCCATACGGACTAGCAGATACGCAGTATTTT
J gene: TRBJ2-3
clone size: once
V gene: TRBV7-3
D gene: TRBD2

CDR3 protein: CASSITGDEQYF
CDR3 DNA: TGTGCCAGTAGTATTACGGGGGACGAGCAGTACTTC
J gene: TRBJ2-7
clone size: -
V gene: TRBV19
D gene: -

CDR3 protein: CASSRGLVGETQYF
CDR3 DNA: TGTGCCAGCAGCCGGGGACTAGTGGGGGAGACCCAGTACTTC
J gene: TRBJ2-5
clone size: -
V gene: TRBV2
D gene: TRBD2

CDR3 protein: CSASRGQGVEQFF
CDR3 DNA: TGCAGCGCCTCCAGGGGACAGGGGGTTGAGCAGTTCTTC
J gene: TRBJ2-1
clone size: -
V gene: TRBV29-1
D gene: TRBD1

CDR3 protein: CASSTYSSGAVFNEKLFF
CDR3 DNA: TGTGCCAGCTCGACATATTCGAGCGGCGCGGTTTTTAATGAAAAACTGTTTTTT
J gene: TRBJ1-4
clone size: -
V gene: TRBV18
D gene: -

CDR3 protein: CASSYLAGGPGSYNEQFF
CDR3 DNA: TGTGCCAGCAGCTATCTAGCGGGGGGCCCGGGCTCCTACAATGAGCAGTTCTTC
J gene: TRBJ2-1
clone size: -
V gene: TRBV7-2
D gene: TRBD2

CDR3 protein: CASSQDLGGQSYNEQFF
CDR3 DNA: TGTGCCAGCAGCCAAGATCTCGGGGGGCAATCCTACAATGAGCAGTTCTTC
J gene: TRBJ2-1
clone size: once
V gene: TRBV4-2
D gene: -

CDR3 protein: CASSLTGGTNEKLFF
CDR3 DNA: TGTGCCAGCAGCCTCACCGGGGGGACGAATGAAAAACTGTTTTTT
J gene: TRBJ1-4
clone size: -
V gene: TRBV7-2
D gene: -

CDR3 protein: CASSYGQGNAQPQHF
CDR3 DNA: TGTGCCAGTAGTTACGGACAGGGTAACGCTCAGCCCCAGCATTTT
J gene: TRBJ1-5
clone size: -
V gene: TRBV19
D gene: TRBD1